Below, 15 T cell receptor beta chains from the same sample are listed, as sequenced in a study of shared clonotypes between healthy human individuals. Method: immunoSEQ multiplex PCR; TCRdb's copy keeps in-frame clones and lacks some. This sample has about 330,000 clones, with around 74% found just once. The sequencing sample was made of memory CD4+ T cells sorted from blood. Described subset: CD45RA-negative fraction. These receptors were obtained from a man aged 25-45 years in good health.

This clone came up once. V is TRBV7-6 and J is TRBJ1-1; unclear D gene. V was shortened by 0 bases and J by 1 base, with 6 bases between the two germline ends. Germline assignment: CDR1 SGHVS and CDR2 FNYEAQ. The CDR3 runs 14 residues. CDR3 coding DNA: TGTGCCAGCAGCTTAGCGGGCGAGAACACTGAAGCTTTCTTT. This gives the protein CASSLAGENTEAFF. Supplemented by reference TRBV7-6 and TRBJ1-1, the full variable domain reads GAGVSQSPRYKVTKRGQDVALRCDPISGHVSLYWYRQALGQGPEFLTYFNYEAQQDKSGLPNDRFSAERPEGSISTLTIQRTEQRDSAMYRCASSLAGENTEAFFGQGTRLTVV.

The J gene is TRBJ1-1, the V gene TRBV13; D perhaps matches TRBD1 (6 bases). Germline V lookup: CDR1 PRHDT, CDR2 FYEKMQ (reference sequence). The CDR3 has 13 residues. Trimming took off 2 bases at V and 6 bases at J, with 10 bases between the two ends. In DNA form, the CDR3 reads TGTGCCAGCAGCTTACGACAGGCTCCTGAAGCTTTCTTT. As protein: CASSLRQAPEAFF.

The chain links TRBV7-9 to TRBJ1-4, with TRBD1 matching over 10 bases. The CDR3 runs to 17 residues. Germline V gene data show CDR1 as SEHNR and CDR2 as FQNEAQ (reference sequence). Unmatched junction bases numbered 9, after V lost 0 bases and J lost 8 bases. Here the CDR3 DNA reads TGTGCCAGCAGCTTAGCGCGGTCGACAGGGGGCTTGGAAAAACTGTTTTTT. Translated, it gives CASSLARSTGGLEKLFF.

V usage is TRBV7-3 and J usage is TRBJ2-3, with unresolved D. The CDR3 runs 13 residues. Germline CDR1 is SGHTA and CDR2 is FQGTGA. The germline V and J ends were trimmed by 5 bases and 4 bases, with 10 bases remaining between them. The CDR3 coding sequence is TGTGCCAGCAGCGCCGCGTTCGCAGATACGCAGTATTTT. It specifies CASSAAFADTQYF.

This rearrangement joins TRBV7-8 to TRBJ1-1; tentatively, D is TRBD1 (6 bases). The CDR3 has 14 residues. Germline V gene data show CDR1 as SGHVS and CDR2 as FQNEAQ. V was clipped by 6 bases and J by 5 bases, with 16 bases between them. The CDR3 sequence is CASSHSGVSTEAFF. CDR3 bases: TGTGCCAGCAGTCACTCAGGGGTTTCAACTGAAGCTTTCTTT.

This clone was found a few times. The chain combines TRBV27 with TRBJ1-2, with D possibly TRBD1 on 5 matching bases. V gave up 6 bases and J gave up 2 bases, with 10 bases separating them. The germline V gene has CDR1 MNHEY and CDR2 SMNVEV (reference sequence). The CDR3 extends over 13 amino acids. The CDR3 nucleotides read TGTGCCAGCAGAGAGGGACGGAACTATGGCTACACCTTC. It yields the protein CASREGRNYGYTF.

The CDR3 loop is CASSPAQGKTDTQYF. The CDR3 bases are TGTGCCAGCTCACCCGCGCAGGGCAAGACAGATACGCAGTATTTT. J is TRBJ2-3 and V is TRBV18; a weak D match, TRBD1 (5 bases). V lost 3 bases, J lost 3 bases, and 13 bases lay in between. This CDR3 is built from 15 residues. The germline CDR1 and CDR2 sequences are KGHSH and LQKENI. The full variable domain, completed using reference TRBV18 and TRBJ2-3, is NAGVMQNPRHLVRRRGQEARLRCSPMKGHSHVYWYRQLPEEGLKFMVYLQKENIIDESGMPKERFSAEFPKEGPSILRIQQVVRGDSAAYFCASSPAQGKTDTQYFGPGTRLTVL.

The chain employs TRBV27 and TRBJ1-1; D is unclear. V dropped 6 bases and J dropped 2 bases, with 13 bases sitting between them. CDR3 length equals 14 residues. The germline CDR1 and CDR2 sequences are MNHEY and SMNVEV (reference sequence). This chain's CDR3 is CASRLAALNTEAFF. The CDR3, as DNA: TGTGCCAGCAGACTCGCCGCCCTAAACACTGAAGCTTTCTTT.

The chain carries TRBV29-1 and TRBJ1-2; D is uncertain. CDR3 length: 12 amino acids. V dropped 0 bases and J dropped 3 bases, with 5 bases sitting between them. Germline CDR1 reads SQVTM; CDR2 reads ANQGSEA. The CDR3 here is CSVEDRYYGYTF. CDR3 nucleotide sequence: TGCAGCGTTGAAGACCGATACTATGGCTACACCTTC.

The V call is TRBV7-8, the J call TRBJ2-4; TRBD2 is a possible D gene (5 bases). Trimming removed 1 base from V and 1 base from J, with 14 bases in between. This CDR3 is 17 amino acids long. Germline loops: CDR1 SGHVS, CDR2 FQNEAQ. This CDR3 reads CASSLVSGLAAKNIQYF. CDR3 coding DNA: TGTGCCAGCAGCTTAGTATCGGGGTTGGCGGCCAAAAACATTCAGTACTTC.

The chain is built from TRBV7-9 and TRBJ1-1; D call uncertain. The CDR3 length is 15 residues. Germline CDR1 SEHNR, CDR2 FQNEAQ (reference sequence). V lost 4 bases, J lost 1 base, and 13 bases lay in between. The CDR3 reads CASSSSGFGNTEAFF. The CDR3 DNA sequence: TGTGCCAGCAGCTCCTCGGGATTTGGGAACACTGAAGCTTTCTTT.

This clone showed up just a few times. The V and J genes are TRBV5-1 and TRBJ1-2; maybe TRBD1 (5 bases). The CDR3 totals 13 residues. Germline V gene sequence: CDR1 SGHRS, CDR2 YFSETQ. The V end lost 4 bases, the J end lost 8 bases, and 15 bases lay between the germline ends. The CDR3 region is CASSQQGRRGYTF. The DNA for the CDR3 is TGCGCCAGCAGCCAGCAGGGTCGAAGAGGCTACACCTTC.

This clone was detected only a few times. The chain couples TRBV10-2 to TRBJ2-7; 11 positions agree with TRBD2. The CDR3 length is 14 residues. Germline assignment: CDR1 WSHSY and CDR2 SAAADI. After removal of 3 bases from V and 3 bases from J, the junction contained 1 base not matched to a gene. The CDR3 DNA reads TGCGCCAGCAGTGACACTAGCGGGAGCTACGAGCAGTACTTC. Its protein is CASSDTSGSYEQYF.

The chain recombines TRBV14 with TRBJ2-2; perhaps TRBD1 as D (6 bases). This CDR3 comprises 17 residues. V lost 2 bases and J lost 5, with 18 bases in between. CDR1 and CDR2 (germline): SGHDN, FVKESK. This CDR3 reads CASSQIEGGRRTGELFF. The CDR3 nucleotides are TGTGCCAGCAGCCAAATCGAAGGGGGAAGACGGACCGGGGAGCTGTTTTTT. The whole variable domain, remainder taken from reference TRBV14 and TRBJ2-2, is EAGVTQFPSHSVIEKGQTVTLRCDPISGHDNLYWYRRVMGKEIKFLLHFVKESKQDESGMPNNRFLAERTGGTYSTLKVQPAELEDSGVYFCASSQIEGGRRTGELFFGEGSRLTVL.

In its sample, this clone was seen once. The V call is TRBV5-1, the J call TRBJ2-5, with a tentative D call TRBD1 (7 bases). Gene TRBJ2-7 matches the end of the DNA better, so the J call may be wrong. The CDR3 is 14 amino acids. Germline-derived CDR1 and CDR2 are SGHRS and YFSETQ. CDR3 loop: CATQRETGPYEQYF. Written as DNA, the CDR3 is TGCGCCACCCAACGGGAGACAGGGCCCTACGAGCAGTACTTC.